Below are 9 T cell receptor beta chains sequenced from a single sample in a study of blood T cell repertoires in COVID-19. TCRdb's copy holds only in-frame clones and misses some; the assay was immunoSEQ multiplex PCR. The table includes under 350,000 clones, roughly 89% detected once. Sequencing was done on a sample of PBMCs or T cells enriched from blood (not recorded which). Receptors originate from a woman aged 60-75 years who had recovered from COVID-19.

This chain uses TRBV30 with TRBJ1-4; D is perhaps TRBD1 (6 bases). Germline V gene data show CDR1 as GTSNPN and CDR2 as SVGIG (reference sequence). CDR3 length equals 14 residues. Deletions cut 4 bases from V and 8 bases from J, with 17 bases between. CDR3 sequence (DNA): TGTGCCTGGAACCGGGGGGCCATAACCGAAAAACTGTTTTTT. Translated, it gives CAWNRGAITEKLFF.

The CDR3 is CAWSFGTGTNSPLHF. The CDR3 bases are TGTGCCTGGAGTTTCGGGACAGGGACTAATTCACCCCTCCACTTT. The rearrangement uses TRBV30 and TRBJ1-6; TRBD1 matches at 9 bases. The germline V gene encodes CDR1 GTSNPN and CDR2 SVGIG (reference sequence). The V gene end was trimmed by 2 bases and the J gene end by 6 bases; junction bases not matched to a gene: 5. CDR3 length: 15 amino acids.

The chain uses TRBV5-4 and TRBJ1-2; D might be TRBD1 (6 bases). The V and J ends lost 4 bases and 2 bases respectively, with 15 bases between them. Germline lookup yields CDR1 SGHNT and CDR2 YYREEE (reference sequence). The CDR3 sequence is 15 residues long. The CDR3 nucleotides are TGTGCCAGCAGCCGTATCGACAGGTTAAACTATGGCTACACCTTC. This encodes CASSRIDRLNYGYTF.

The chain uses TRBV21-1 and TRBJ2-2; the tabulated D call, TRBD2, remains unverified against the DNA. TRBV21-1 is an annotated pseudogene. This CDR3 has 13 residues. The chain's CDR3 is CASSNEDTGELFF. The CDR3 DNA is TGTGCCAGCAGCAACGAGGACACCGGGGAGCTGTTTTTT.

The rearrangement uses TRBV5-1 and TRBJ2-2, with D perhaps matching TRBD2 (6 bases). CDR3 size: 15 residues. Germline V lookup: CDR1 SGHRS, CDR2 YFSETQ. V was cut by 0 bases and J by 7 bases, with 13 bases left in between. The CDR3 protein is CASSLVGREVGELFF. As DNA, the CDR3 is TGCGCCAGCAGCTTGGTTGGCAGGGAGGTCGGGGAGCTGTTTTTT.

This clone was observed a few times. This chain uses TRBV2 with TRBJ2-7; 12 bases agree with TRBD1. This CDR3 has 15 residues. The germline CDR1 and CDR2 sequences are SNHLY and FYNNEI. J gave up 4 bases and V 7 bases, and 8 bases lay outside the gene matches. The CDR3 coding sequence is TGTGCCAGCACCGTACCGGGACAGGGGGCTTACGAGCAGTACTTC. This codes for CASTVPGQGAYEQYF. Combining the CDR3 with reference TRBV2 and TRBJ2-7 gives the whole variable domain EPEVTQTPSHQVTQMGQEVILRCVPISNHLYFYWYRQILGQKVEFLVSFYNNEISEKSEIFDDQFSVERPDGSNFTLKIRSTKLEDSAMYFCASTVPGQGAYEQYFGPGTRLTVT.

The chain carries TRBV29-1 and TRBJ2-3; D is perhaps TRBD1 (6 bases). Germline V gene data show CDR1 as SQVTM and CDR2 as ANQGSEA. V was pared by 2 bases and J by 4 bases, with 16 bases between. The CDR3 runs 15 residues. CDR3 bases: TGCAGCGTTGAAAAGGCAGGGGAGTGGGCAGATACGCAGTATTTT. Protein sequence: CSVEKAGEWADTQYF.

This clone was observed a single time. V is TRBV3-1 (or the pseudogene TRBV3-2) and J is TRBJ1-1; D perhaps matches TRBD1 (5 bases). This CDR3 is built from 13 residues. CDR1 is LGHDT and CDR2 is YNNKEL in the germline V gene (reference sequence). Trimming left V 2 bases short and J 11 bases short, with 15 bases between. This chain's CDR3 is CASSQSPRGVAFF. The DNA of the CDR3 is TGTGCCAGCAGCCAATCCCCTCGGGGGGTGGCTTTCTTT.

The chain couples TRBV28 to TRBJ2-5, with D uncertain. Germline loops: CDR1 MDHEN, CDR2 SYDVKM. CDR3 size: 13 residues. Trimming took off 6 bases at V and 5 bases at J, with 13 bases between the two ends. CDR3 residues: CASRRTIGETQYF. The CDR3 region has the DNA TGTGCCAGCAGACGAACAATCGGGGAGACCCAGTACTTC.